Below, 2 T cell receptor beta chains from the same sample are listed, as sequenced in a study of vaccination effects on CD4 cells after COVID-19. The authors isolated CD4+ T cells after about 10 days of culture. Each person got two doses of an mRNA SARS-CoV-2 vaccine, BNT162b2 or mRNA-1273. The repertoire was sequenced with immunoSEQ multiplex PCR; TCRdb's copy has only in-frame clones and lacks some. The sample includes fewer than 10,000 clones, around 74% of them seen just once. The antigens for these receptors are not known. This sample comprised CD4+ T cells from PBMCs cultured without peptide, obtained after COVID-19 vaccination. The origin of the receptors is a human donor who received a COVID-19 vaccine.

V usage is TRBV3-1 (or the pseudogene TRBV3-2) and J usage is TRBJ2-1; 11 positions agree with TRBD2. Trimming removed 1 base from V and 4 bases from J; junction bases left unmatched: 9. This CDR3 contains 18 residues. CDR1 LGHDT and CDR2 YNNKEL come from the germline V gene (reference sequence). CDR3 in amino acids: CASSQGGLAGGLYNEQFF. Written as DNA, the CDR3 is TGTGCCAGCAGCCAAGGGGGGCTAGCGGGAGGATTGTACAATGAGCAGTTCTTC.

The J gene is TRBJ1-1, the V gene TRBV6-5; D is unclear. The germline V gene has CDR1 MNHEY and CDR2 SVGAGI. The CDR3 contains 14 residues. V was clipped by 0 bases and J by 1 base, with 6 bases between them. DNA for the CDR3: TGTGCCAGCAGTTACTCGAAGGGGAACACTGAAGCTTTCTTT. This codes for CASSYSKGNTEAFF.